The entry below describes one T cell receptor (beta chain). Time point of the sample: newly diagnosed GD, antithyroid drugs for less than 3 months. PBMCs provided the RNA from which the TCR library was made. The source of the sample is a study of regulatory T cells in long-lasting Graves disease. The TCR beta library used iRepertoire HTBI primers with Arm-PCR amplification of CDR3. A single record per CDR3 protein comes from TCRdb applying MiXCR to the multiplex PCR reads. The sample carries some 350,000 distinct CDR3 sequences, 15% to 20% recorded once. CDR1 is SGHDT, CDR2 YYEEEE, per germline. The CDR3 is 16 residues long. The V end lost 1 base, the J end lost 2 bases, and 13 bases lay between the germline ends. The sample also formed part of further work on T cells in Graves' hyperthyroidism and ophthalmopathy. As that report states: Ophthalmopathy stood apart from stable hyperthyroidism in a 13 V-J model.

Sequenced material: peripheral blood mononuclear cells (PBMCs), taken at new diagnosis, from a patient treated with antithyroid drugs. The sequence derives from a woman between 18 and 30 years old with Graves disease. The chain joins TRBV5-6 to TRBJ2-1; D is ambiguous. CDR3: CASSLRFGLTYNEQFF. The CDR3 coding sequence is TGTGCCAGCAGCTTGCGTTTCGGGCTCACCTACAATGAGCAGTTCTTC.